This T cell receptor (beta chain) comes out of a study of T cell responses to AZD1222 COVID-19 vaccine. The study's findings and limits: Spike-wide coverage was observed for vaccine-associated CD4 TCRs, with dominant responses at 160-218 and 743-854.

A word on this clone: Its target is not known.

Libraries were prepared by immunoSEQ multiplex PCR; TCRdb keeps only in-frame clonotypes and omits some of them. The table includes 150,000 to 200,000 clones, 85% to 90% detected once. Germline lookup yields CDR1 SGHTA and CDR2 FQGTGA. The CDR3 is made up of 14 amino acids. V was shortened by 2 bases and J by 4 bases, with 11 bases between the two germline ends. The receptor comes from an adult in good health. Here the sequenced sample was peripheral blood, taken on day 0 of MenACWY control vaccination. The V call is TRBV7-3, the J call TRBJ2-5; TRBD1 or TRBD2 may be the D gene (7 bases each). CDR3 nucleotides: TGTGCCAGCAGCTTACAGGGGGGGCGAGAGACCCAGTACTTC. Residues: CASSLQGGRETQYF.